The clone carrying this T cell receptor (beta chain) occurred many times. What it binds is not known. The sample originates from a study of regulatory T cells in long-lasting Graves disease. General study results and limits: For persistent Graves' patients, TCR diversity was lower than for newly diagnosed ones.

Time point denoted: newly diagnosed GD, antithyroid drugs for less than 3 months. PBMC RNA served as the TCR library source. The guidelines of the American Thyroid Association were the basis for diagnosing Graves' disease. V lost 3 bases and J lost 5; bases outside the gene matches: 16. CDR1 and CDR2 (germline): SGHDN, FVKESK. The CDR3 spans 20 residues. The authors built TCR beta libraries using iRepertoire HTBI primers and Arm-PCR of CDR3 regions. TCRdb redid the calling of the multiplex PCR reads with MiXCR, one entry per CDR3 protein. The sample yields more than 450,000 distinct CDR3 sequences, approximately 12% seen once. These data also featured in a second study, about T cells in Graves' hyperthyroidism and ophthalmopathy. From that paper: Lactation, pregnancy, other autoimmune disease or uncontrolled infection led to exclusion of patients. The study used the HTBI primer set for a first-round RT-PCR of the TCR CDR3.

The sequenced sample was peripheral blood mononuclear cells (PBMCs), obtained at new diagnosis, from a patient treated with antithyroid drugs. The V gene is TRBV14, the J gene TRBJ2-5; 15 bases fit TRBD2. The sequence came from a woman younger than 45 with Graves disease. The CDR3 DNA reads as TGTGCCAGCAGCCACCCCGGGACTAGCGGGAGGCCTTCTTTTCGGGAGACCCAGTACTTC. Protein sequence: CASSHPGTSGRPSFRETQYF.